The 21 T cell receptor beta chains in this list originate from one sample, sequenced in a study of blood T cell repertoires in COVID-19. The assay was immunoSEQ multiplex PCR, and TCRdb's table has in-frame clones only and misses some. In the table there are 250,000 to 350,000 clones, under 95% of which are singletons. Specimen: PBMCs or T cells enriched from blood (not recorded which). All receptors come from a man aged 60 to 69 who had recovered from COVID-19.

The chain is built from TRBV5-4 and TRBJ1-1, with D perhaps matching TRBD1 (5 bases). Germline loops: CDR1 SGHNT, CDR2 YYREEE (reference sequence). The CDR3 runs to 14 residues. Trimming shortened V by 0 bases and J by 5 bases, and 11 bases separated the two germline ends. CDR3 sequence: CASSLAAGKTEAFF. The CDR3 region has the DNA TGTGCCAGCAGCTTGGCGGCAGGGAAGACTGAAGCTTTCTTT.

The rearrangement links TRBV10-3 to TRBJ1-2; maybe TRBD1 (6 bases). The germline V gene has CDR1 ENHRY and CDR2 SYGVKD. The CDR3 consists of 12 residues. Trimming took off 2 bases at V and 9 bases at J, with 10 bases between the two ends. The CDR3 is CAISEQQGRYTF. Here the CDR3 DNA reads TGTGCCATCAGTGAGCAACAGGGCCGCTACACCTTC.

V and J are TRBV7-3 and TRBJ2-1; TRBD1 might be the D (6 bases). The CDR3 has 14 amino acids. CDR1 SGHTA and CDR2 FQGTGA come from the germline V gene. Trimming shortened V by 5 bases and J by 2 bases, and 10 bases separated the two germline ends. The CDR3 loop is CASSRQGPYNEQFF. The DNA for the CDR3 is TGTGCCAGCAGCCGTCAGGGGCCCTACAATGAGCAGTTCTTC.

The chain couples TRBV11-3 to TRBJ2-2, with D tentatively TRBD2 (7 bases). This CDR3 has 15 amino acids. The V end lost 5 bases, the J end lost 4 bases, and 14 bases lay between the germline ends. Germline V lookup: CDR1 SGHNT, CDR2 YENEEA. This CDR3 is CASSKGGASTGELFF. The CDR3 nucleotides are TGTGCCAGCAGCAAGGGGGGGGCCTCCACCGGGGAGCTGTTTTTT.

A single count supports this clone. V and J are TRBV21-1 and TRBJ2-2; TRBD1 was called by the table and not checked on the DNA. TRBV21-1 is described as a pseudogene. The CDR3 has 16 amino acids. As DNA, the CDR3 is TGTGCCAGCACCTCAAGCGGGGACAGGCACACCGGGGAGCTGTTTTTT. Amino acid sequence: CASTSSGDRHTGELFF.

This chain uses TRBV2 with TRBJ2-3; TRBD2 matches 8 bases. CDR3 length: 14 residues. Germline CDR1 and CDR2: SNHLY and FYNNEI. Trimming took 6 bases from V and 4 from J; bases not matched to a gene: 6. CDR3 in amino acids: CASSPGLASDTQYF. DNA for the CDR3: TGTGCCAGCAGCCCTGGACTAGCCTCAGATACGCAGTATTTT.

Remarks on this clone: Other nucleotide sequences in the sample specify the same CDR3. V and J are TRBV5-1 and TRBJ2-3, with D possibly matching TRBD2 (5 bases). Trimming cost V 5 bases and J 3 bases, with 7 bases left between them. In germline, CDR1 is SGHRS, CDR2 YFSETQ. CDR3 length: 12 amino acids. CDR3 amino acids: CASSRGTDTQYF. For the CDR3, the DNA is TGCGCCAGCAGTCGGGGTACAGATACGCAGTATTTT.

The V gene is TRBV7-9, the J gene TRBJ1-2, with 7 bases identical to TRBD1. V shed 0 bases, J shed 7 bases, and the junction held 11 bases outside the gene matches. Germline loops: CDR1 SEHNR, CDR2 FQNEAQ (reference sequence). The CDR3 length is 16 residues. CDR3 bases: TGTGCCAGCAGCTTAGCCCTGGCAGGGGGTCCGACTGGCTACACCTTC. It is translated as CASSLALAGGPTGYTF. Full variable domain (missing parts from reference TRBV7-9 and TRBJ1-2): DTGVSQNPRHKITKRGQNVTFRCDPISEHNRLYWYRQTLGQGPEFLTYFQNEAQLEKSRLLSDRFSAERPKGSFSTLEIQRTEQGDSAMYLCASSLALAGGPTGYTFGSGTRLTVV.

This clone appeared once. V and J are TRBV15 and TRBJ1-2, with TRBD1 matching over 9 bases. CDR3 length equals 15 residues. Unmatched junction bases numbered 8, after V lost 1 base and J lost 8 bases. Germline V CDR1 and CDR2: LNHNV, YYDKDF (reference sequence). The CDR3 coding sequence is TGTGCCACCAGCAGAGGTGGATCGGGACAGGGAGGCTACACCTTC. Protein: CATSRGGSGQGGYTF.

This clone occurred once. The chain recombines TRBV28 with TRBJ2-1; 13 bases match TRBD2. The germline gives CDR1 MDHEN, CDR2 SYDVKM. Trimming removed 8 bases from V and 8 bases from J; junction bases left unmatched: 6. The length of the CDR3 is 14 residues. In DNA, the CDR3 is TGTGCCAGCGAACTAGCGGGAGGGCTACATGAGCAGTTCTTC. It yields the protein CASELAGGLHEQFF.

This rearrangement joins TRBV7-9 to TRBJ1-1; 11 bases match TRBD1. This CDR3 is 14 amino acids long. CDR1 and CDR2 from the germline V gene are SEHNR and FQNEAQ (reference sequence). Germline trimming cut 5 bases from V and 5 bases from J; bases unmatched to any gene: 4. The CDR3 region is CASSRGTGGTEAFF. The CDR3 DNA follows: TGTGCCAGCAGCAGAGGGACAGGGGGAACTGAAGCTTTCTTT. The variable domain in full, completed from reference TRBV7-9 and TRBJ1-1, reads DTGVSQNPRHKITKRGQNVTFRCDPISEHNRLYWYRQTLGQGPEFLTYFQNEAQLEKSRLLSDRFSAERPKGSFSTLEIQRTEQGDSAMYLCASSRGTGGTEAFFGQGTRLTVV.

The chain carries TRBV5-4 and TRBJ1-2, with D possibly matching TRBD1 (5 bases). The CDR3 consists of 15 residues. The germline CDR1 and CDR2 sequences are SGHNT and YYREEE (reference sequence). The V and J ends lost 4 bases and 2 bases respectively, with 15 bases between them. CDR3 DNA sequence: TGTGCCAGCAGCCCCTTAACGGGGGTGAACTATGGCTACACCTTC. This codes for CASSPLTGVNYGYTF.

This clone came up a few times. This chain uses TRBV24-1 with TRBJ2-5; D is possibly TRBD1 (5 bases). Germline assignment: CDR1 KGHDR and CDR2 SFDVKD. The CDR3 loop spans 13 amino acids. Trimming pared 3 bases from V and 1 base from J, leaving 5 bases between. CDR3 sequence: CATSDGAQETQYF. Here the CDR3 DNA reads TGTGCCACCAGTGATGGGGCCCAAGAGACCCAGTACTTC.

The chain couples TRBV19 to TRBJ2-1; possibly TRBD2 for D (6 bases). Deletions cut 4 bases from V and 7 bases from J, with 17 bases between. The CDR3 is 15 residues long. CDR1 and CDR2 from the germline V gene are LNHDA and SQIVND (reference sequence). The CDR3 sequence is CASSRRRDFGNEQFF. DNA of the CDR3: TGTGCCAGTAGTAGGAGGAGGGATTTTGGGAATGAGCAGTTCTTC. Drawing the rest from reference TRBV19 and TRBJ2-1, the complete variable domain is DGGITQSPKYLFRKEGQNVTLSCEQNLNHDAMYWYRQDPGQGLRLIYYSQIVNDFQKGDIAEGYSVSREKKESFPLTVTSAQKNPTAFYLCASSRRRDFGNEQFFGPGTRLTVL.

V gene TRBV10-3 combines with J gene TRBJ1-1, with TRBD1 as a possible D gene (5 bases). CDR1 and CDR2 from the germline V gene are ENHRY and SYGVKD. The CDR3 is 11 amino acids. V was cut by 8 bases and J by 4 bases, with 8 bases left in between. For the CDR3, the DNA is TGTGCCATCGGGGGGGGCACTGAAGCTTTCTTT. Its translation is CAIGGGTEAFF.

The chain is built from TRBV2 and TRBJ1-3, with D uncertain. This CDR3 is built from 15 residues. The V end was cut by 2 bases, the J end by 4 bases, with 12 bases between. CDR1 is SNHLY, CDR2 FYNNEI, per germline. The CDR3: CASSESGLGGNTIYF. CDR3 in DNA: TGTGCCAGCAGTGAATCGGGTTTAGGCGGAAACACCATATATTTT. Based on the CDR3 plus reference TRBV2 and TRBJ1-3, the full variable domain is EPEVTQTPSHQVTQMGQEVILRCVPISNHLYFYWYRQILGQKVEFLVSFYNNEISEKSEIFDDQFSVERPDGSNFTLKIRSTKLEDSAMYFCASSESGLGGNTIYFGEGSWLTVV.

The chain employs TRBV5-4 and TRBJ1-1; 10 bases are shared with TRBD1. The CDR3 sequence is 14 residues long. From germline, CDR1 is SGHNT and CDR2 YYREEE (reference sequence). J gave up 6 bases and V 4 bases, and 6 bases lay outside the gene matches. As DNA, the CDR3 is TGTGCCAGCAGCCTCCGGGACAGGGGTCCTGAAGCTTTCTTT. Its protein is CASSLRDRGPEAFF.

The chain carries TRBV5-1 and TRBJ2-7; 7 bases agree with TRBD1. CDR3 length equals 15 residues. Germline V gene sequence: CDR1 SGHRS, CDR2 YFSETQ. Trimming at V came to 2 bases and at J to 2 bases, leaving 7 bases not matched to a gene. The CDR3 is CASSLATGPAYEQYF. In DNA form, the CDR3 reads TGCGCCAGCAGCTTAGCGACAGGGCCTGCCTACGAGCAGTACTTC.

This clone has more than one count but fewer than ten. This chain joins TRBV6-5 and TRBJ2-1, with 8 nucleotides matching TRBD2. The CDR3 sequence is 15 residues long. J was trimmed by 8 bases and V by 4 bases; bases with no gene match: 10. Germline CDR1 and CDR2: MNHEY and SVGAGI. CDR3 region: CASSSKAGVVDEQFF. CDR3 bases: TGTGCCAGCAGTTCAAAAGCGGGAGTGGTCGATGAGCAGTTCTTC.

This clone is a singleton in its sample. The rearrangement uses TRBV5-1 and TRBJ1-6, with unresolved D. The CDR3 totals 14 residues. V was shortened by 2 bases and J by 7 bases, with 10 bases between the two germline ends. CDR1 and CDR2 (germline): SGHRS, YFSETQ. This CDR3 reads CASSLRTKNSPLHF. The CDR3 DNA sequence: TGCGCCAGCAGCTTAAGGACTAAGAATTCACCCCTCCACTTT. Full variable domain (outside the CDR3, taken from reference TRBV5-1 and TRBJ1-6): KAGVTQTPRYLIKTRGQQVTLSCSPISGHRSVSWYQQTPGQGLQFLFEYFSETQRNKGNFPGRFSGRQFSNSRSEMNVSTLELGDSALYLCASSLRTKNSPLHFGNGTRLTVT.

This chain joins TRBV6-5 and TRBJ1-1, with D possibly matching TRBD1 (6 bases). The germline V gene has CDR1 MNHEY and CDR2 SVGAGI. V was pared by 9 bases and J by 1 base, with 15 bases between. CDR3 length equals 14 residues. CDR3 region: CASTQGTRNTEAFF. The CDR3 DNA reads TGTGCCAGTACACAGGGAACCAGGAACACTGAAGCTTTCTTT.